The 24 T cell receptor beta chains below were found in one sample sequenced in a study of glioma-infiltrating T cells. The iRepertoire nested amplicon-rescue multiplex PCR amplified TCR alpha and beta CDR3s from RNA. TCRdb redid the calling of the multiplex PCR reads with MiXCR, one entry per CDR3 protein. In the table there are fewer than 200,000 distinct CDR3 sequences, about 40% of which are singletons. Sequences were obtained from glioma tissue, nonneoplastic brain tissue, or PBMCs (not recorded which). The receptors derive from a human donor with low-grade glioma or glioblastoma, undergoing nonglioma brain surgery, or in good health (not recorded which).

The chain employs TRBV19 and TRBJ2-1, with D tentatively TRBD2 (5 bases). In germline, CDR1 is LNHDA, CDR2 SQIVND (reference sequence). The CDR3 extends over 15 amino acids. Trimming shortened V by 4 bases and J by 0 bases, and 10 bases separated the two germline ends. The CDR3 DNA is TGTGCCAGTAGTAAGGAGGACTTCTCCTACAATGAGCAGTTCTTC. Amino acid sequence: CASSKEDFSYNEQFF.

The chain combines TRBV12-5 with TRBJ1-5, with D perhaps TRBD1 (5 bases). V was clipped by 7 bases and J by 4 bases, with 17 bases between them. Germline V gene data show CDR1 as LGHNT and CDR2 as FRNRAP. CDR3 length: 15 residues. CDR3 DNA: TGTGCTAGTGTTGCCCAGGGAGGGAAGAATCAGCCCCAGCATTTT. It is translated as CASVAQGGKNQPQHF.

This clonotype was recorded at least ten times. The chain recombines TRBV28 with TRBJ1-1; D is uncertain. V was cut by 2 bases and J by 8 bases, with 12 bases left in between. The CDR3 is made up of 13 amino acids. Germline values: CDR1 MDHEN, CDR2 SYDVKM. The CDR3: CASSLRDPWEAFF. In DNA form, the CDR3 reads TGTGCCAGCAGTTTACGTGATCCTTGGGAAGCTTTCTTT.

This clonotype was seen ten or more times. This CDR3 is CASSEINEQFF. In DNA form, the CDR3 reads TGTGCCAGCAGTGAAATCAATGAGCAGTTCTTC. V is TRBV6-1 and J is TRBJ2-1, with D unresolved. Trimming left V 2 bases short and J 6 bases short, with 2 bases between. The CDR3 is 11 amino acids. Germline V CDR1 and CDR2: MNHNS, SASEGT.

There are many counts of this clonotype. The gene calls are TRBV24-1 and TRBJ1-2; the D is unclear. The length of the CDR3 is 12 residues. Trimming shortened V by 3 bases and J by 5 bases, and 6 bases separated the two germline ends. Germline V gives CDR1 KGHDR, CDR2 SFDVKD. This CDR3 reads CATSDQRYGYTF. CDR3 nucleotide sequence: TGTGCCACCAGTGATCAGAGGTATGGCTACACCTTC.

To note about this clonotype: A much larger clone differs from this one at a single base, so this may be a read error. The gene calls are TRBV12-3 or TRBV12-4 and TRBJ1-5; D call uncertain. The V end was cut by 5 bases, the J end by 6 bases, with 14 bases between. The CDR3 loop spans 14 amino acids. DNA for the CDR3: TGTGCCAGCAGTACCGGGAAAGGGTCTCAGCCCCAGCATTTT. This gives the protein CASSTGKGSQPQHF.

For this clonotype: An end of the junction does not agree with germline; a read error may underlie this. This rearrangement joins TRBV19 to TRBJ2-1; 13 bases line up with TRBD2. The germline V gene has CDR1 LNHDA and CDR2 SQIVND (reference sequence). This CDR3 contains 15 residues. The chain's CDR3 is CSSSPGTSGIDEQFF. Here the CDR3 DNA reads TGTTCCAGTAGTCCAGGGACTAGCGGGATCGATGAGCAGTTCTTC. Full variable domain (remainder filled in from reference TRBV19 and TRBJ2-1): DGGITQSPKYLFRKEGQNVTLSCEQNLNHDAMYWYRQDPGQGLRLIYYSQIVNDFQKGDIAEGYSVSREKKESFPLTVTSAQKNPTAFYLCSSSPGTSGIDEQFFGPGTRLTVL.

The V and J genes are TRBV4-1 and TRBJ2-1, with D perhaps matching TRBD1 (6 bases). V lost 1 base, J lost 6 bases, and 10 bases lay in between. The CDR3 spans 14 residues. The germline CDR1 and CDR2 sequences are MGHRA and YSYEKL. The CDR3 loop is CASSQGGPSNEQFF. CDR3 nucleotides: TGCGCCAGCAGCCAAGGGGGGCCCTCCAATGAGCAGTTCTTC.

Comments on this clonotype: A much larger clonotype is one base distant, so this may be a read error. The chain employs TRBV10-2 and TRBJ2-3; D is uncertain. Trimming removed 9 bases from V and 2 bases from J, with 12 bases in between. CDR3 size: 13 residues. Per germline, CDR1 WSHSY and CDR2 SAAADI. CDR3 in amino acids: CARIEATTDTQYF. The CDR3 DNA follows: TGCGCCAGAATTGAGGCAACCACAGATACGCAGTATTTT.

A note on this clonotype: This sequence may be a read error, since a much larger clone differs from it by one base. This chain joins TRBV3-1 and TRBJ2-2; tentative D call: TRBD2 (6 bases). This CDR3 spans 14 amino acids. Germline-derived CDR1 and CDR2 are LGHDT and YNNKEL (reference sequence). Here the CDR3 DNA reads TGTGCCAGCAGCCGTTTGGAGAACACCGGGGGGCTGTTTTTT. Its protein is CASSRLENTGGLFF.

Details on this clonotype: The junction shows a germline mismatch at one end, possibly a read error. The genes are TRBV27 and TRBJ2-1; possibly TRBD1 for D (5 bases). The CDR3 is made up of 13 amino acids. CDR1 and CDR2 from the germline V gene are MNHEY and SMNVEV (reference sequence). Here the CDR3 DNA reads TGTGCCAGCAGGGACATTAACGCCGATGAGGAGTTCTTC. This codes for CASRDINADEEFF.

V usage is TRBV20-1 and J usage is TRBJ2-1; D is perhaps TRBD1 (6 bases). CDR3 length: 14 residues. V lost 5 bases and J 7 bases, leaving 18 bases between the germline ends. Germline CDR1 and CDR2: DFQATT and SNEGSKA (reference sequence). The CDR3 region has the DNA TGCAGTGCTTCCGGGACATCCCGAGGGAATGAGCAGTTCTTC. Amino acids: CSASGTSRGNEQFF.

The chain joins TRBV27 to TRBJ2-7; 7 bases match TRBD1. The CDR3 loop spans 14 amino acids. Losses at the gene ends were 2 bases for V and 2 bases for J; bases not matched to a gene: 3. Germline CDR1 is MNHEY and CDR2 is SMNVEV (reference sequence). The CDR3 region is CASSLGDRPYEQYF. The CDR3 coding sequence is TGTGCCAGCAGTTTAGGGGACAGACCCTACGAGCAGTACTTC.

This clonotype has at least ten counts. The gene calls are TRBV29-1 and TRBJ2-5; D possibly corresponds to TRBD2 (5 bases). The CDR3 covers 13 residues. CDR1 is SQVTM and CDR2 is ANQGSEA in the germline V gene. Trimming took 3 bases from V and 5 from J, leaving 13 bases between them. CDR3 sequence reads: CSVDELTGETQYF. The DNA of the CDR3 is TGCAGCGTTGATGAGCTTACGGGGGAGACCCAGTACTTC.

Regarding this clonotype: The conserved phenylalanine or tryptophan is not found at the CDR3 terminus, so this likely reflects a read error. V usage is TRBV24-1 and J usage is TRBJ1-5; possibly TRBD1 for D (6 bases). CDR3 length: 16 residues. CDR1 and CDR2 from the germline V gene are KGHDR and SFDVKD. With 10 bases removed from V and 0 bases from J, the gap between germline ends came to 18 bases. The CDR3 spells CATRSGTRNSNQPQHL. The CDR3, as DNA: TGTGCCACGCGATCCGGGACACGTAATAGCAATCAGCCCCAGCATTTG.

This clonotype has more than one count but fewer than ten. One end of the junction does not line up with germline, which may come from a read error. The chain recombines TRBV20-1 with TRBJ1-5, with TRBD1 matching over 11 bases. The CDR3 contains 14 residues. Germline V gene sequence: CDR1 DFQATT, CDR2 SNEGSKA (reference sequence). CDR3 amino acids: CSANGQGADQPQNF. CDR3 coding DNA: TGCAGTGCTAACGGACAGGGGGCCGATCAACCCCAGAATTTT.

This clonotype has ten or more counts. The rearrangement links TRBV6-6 to TRBJ2-1; a weak D match, TRBD2 (6 bases). This CDR3 has 18 residues. Trimming removed 0 bases at V and 0 bases at J, with 15 bases between. CDR1 and CDR2 (germline): MNHNY, SVGAGI (reference sequence). The CDR3 loop reads CASSYSGSGESSYNEQFF. CDR3 coding DNA: TGTGCCAGCAGTTACTCCGGTAGCGGAGAGAGCTCCTACAATGAGCAGTTCTTC.

Turning to this clonotype: This could be a read error, since a much larger clone is one nucleotide away. The J gene is TRBJ2-7, the V gene TRBV2, with D perhaps being TRBD1 or TRBD2 (5 bases each). The CDR3 runs to 14 residues. V gave up 5 bases and J gave up 3 bases, with 14 bases separating them. Looked up from germline, CDR1 is SNHLY and CDR2 is FYNNEI. For the CDR3, the DNA is TGTGCCAGCAGTAGGGACCTAGCCAACTACGAGCAGTACTTC. Amino acids: CASSRDLANYEQYF.

This clonotype was detected many times. CDR3 in DNA: TGTGCCGGAGCCGGGGACTCCTACAATGAGCAGTTCTTC. It is translated as CAGAGDSYNEQFF. The chain recombines TRBV28 with TRBJ2-1, with a weak D call TRBD2 (5 bases). Germline loops: CDR1 MDHEN, CDR2 SYDVKM. This CDR3 has 13 residues. The germline V and J ends were trimmed by 11 bases and 0 bases, with 11 bases remaining between them.

The rearrangement uses TRBV11-2 and TRBJ2-5; 8 bases match TRBD1. The CDR3 spans 13 residues. Germline CDR1 reads SGHAT; CDR2 reads FQNNGV. The J segment lost 4 bases and the V segment lost 9 bases, leaving 7 bases of the junction unmatched. The CDR3 nucleotides read TGTGCCAGTAGCCAGGGGGCCCGAGAGACCCAGTACTTC. It yields the protein CASSQGARETQYF.

Concerning this clonotype itself: Germline is not matched at one junction end, which may reflect a read error. The DNA for the CDR3 is TGTGCCAGGGGTATAGCGTATCACTACAATGATCAGTTCTTC. It yields the protein CARGIAYHYNDQFF. V is TRBV6-2 or TRBV6-3 and J is TRBJ2-1; the D gene is possibly TRBD2 (5 bases). The CDR3 totals 14 residues. Germline CDR1 is MNHEY and CDR2 is SVGEGT.

This clonotype was seen at least ten times. The chain recombines TRBV4-2 with TRBJ1-1; D is undetermined. Per germline, CDR1 LGHNA and CDR2 YNFKEQ. The V gene lost 4 bases and the J gene lost 4 bases, with 7 bases spanning the gap. The CDR3 contains 12 residues. CDR3 coding DNA: TGTGCCAGCAGCCCCTCATCCACTGAAGCTTTCTTT. It specifies CASSPSSTEAFF.

This clonotype was seen only a few times. The chain carries TRBV29-1 and TRBJ2-1; TRBD2 agrees at 11 bases. From germline, CDR1 is SQVTM and CDR2 ANQGSEA. V was clipped by 4 bases and J by 5 bases; unmatched bases: 1. CDR3 length: 13 amino acids. CDR3 sequence reads: CSVVAGGDNEQFF. The CDR3 coding sequence is TGCAGCGTTGTAGCGGGAGGGGACAATGAGCAGTTCTTC.

This clonotype was picked up a small number of times. This chain connects TRBV24-1 to TRBJ2-5; the D call may be TRBD1 or TRBD2 (5 bases each). Germline V CDR1 and CDR2: KGHDR, SFDVKD. The V gene lost 0 bases and the J gene lost 3 bases, with 10 bases spanning the gap. There are 15 residues in the CDR3. Written as DNA, the CDR3 is TGTGCCACCAGTGATTTGCTCGGGGCCGAAGAGACCCAGTACTTC. Encoded protein: CATSDLLGAEETQYF.